This TCR beta chain was documented in a study of cytotoxic CD8 clonotypes in ibrutinib-treated CLL. Some clones are missing from TCRdb's copy, which holds only in-frame ones; the method was immunoSEQ multiplex PCR. The sample contains about 68,000 clones, more than 70% of which appear only once. Germline CDR1 SGHVS, CDR2 FQNEAQ. There are 11 residues in the CDR3. V lost 7 bases to trimming and J lost 3 bases, with 3 bases between them. This clone was recorded only once. V is TRBV7-8 and J is TRBJ2-2; D is uncertain. Material: PBMCs, obtained at disease progression, from a patient treated with ibrutinib. The receptor's source is a human donor with chronic lymphocytic leukemia. The CDR3 reads CASTHTGELFF. CDR3 bases: TGTGCCAGCACTCACACCGGGGAGCTGTTTTTT.